Included here is one T cell receptor (beta chain) sequence, with context. The data belong to a study of T cell changes during pregnancy in multiple sclerosis. The assay was immunoSEQ multiplex PCR, and TCRdb's table has in-frame clones only and misses some. This repertoire shows roughly 100,000 clones, 85% to 95% found once; its top ten account for 0.9% to 0.95%. V lost 5 bases, J lost 5 bases, and 8 bases stayed unmatched. This CDR3 region has 17 residues. CDR1 SGHTA and CDR2 FQGTGA come from the germline V gene. This receptor was obtained from a female donor with multiple sclerosis, enrolled in a pregnancy study. The sample here was peripheral blood, taken after pregnancy. The chain employs TRBV7-3 and TRBJ2-2, with 13 bases that match TRBD2. The CDR3 DNA is TGTGCCAGCAGCCCAAGGGCGACTAGCGGGGGGACCGGGGAGCTGTTTTTT. It translates to CASSPRATSGGTGELFF. Supplemented by reference TRBV7-3 and TRBJ2-2, the full variable domain reads GAGVSQTPSNKVTEKGKYVELRCDPISGHTALYWYRQSLGQGPEFLIYFQGTGAADDSGLPNDRFFAVRPEGSVSTLKIQRTERGDSAVYLCASSPRATSGGTGELFFGEGSRLTVL.